Listed below are T cell receptor beta chains from one sample, sequenced in a study of cytomegalovirus exposure and HLA in healthy donors. The protocol was immunoSEQ multiplex PCR, while the TCRdb copy is restricted to in-frame clones and leaves out a portion. The table shows 170,000 or so clones, with over 75% occurring only once. Sequenced: PBMCs. These TCRs come from a woman in her 50s in good health and CMV-seropositive. Both conserved end residues are part of each CDR3. A D gene is named only where the DNA matches it firmly. Size tells how often a clone was seen (once, few, many) or the class of an expanded clone, and some rows leave it out.

CASSVDGTFGQGTGNEQFF	TGTGCCAGCAGCGTAGATGGGACCTTCGGACAGGGGACGGGGAATGAGCAGTTCTTC	TRBD1	.	TRBJ2-1	TRBV9
CASSLLPVYEQYF	TGTGCCAGCAGCTTACTCCCCGTTTACGAGCAGTACTTC	.	.	TRBJ2-7	TRBV11-2
CASSLPGGGGHEQYF	TGTGCCAGCAGTTTACCCGGGGGGGGCGGTCACGAGCAGTACTTC	TRBD2	.	TRBJ2-7	TRBV27
CASSQGLARASYEQYF	TGCGCCAGCAGCCAAGGATTGGCCAGGGCGTCTTACGAGCAGTACTTC	.	.	TRBJ2-7	TRBV4-3
CASRSISRDNEAFF	TGTGCCAGCAGATCTATCAGCCGGGACAATGAAGCTTTCTTT	.	.	TRBJ1-1	TRBV2
CASQKWRTGSNLGYEQYF	TGTGCCAGCCAAAAGTGGAGGACAGGGTCCAACCTCGGCTACGAGCAGTACTTC	TRBD1	.	TRBJ2-7	TRBV28
CASSLTSVRDNEQFF	TGTGCCAGCAGCTTAACTAGCGTTCGCGACAATGAGCAGTTCTTC	TRBD2	few	TRBJ2-1	TRBV7-9
CASSLRGAPTEAFF	TGTGCCAGCAGCCTCCGGGGGGCGCCCACTGAAGCTTTCTTT	.	.	TRBJ1-1	TRBV28
CASSPDSQETQYF	TGTGCCAGTAGTCCGGACAGCCAAGAGACCCAGTACTTC	.	.	TRBJ2-5	TRBV19
CASNALAGVNTEAFF	TGTGCCAGTAACGCGTTGGCGGGAGTGAACACTGAAGCTTTCTTT	.	few	TRBJ1-1	TRBV25-1
CASSSGVAGGNYEQYF	TGTGCCAGCAGCTCCGGAGTAGCGGGGGGTAACTACGAGCAGTACTTC	TRBD2	.	TRBJ2-7	TRBV7-6
CASSLPGGGYTF	TGTGCCAGCAGCTTACCGGGAGGTGGCTACACCTTC	.	.	TRBJ1-2	TRBV7-3
CASSSWDTGTYGYTF	TGTGCCAGCAGCTCTTGGGATACAGGGACCTATGGCTACACCTTC	.	.	TRBJ1-2	TRBV7-2
CASSQTGGPATQYF	TGTGCCAGCAGCCAAACGGGAGGGCCGGCTACGCAGTATTTT	TRBD2	.	TRBJ2-3	TRBV14
CATSRDRMGAGYEQYF	TGTGCCACCAGCAGAGACCGTATGGGAGCGGGATACGAGCAGTACTTC	TRBD2	once	TRBJ2-7	TRBV15
CASIQTGLIAFF	TGTGCCAGCATTCAGACAGGTCTCATCGCTTTCTTT	.	.	TRBJ1-1	TRBV28
CASSLVATSGTGELFF	TGTGCCAGCAGCTTAGTCGCGACCTCGGGGACCGGGGAGCTGTTTTTT	.	.	TRBJ2-2	TRBV7-2
CASSGAGTSGGEQYF	TGTGCCAGCAGTGGGGCGGGGACTAGCGGGGGCGAGCAGTACTTC	TRBD2	.	TRBJ2-7	TRBV2
CASSPAFGGVGNEQFF	TGCGCCAGCAGCCCGGCATTTGGAGGAGTGGGCAATGAGCAGTTCTTC	.	.	TRBJ2-1	TRBV5-1
CASSVHGTSMAETQYF	TGTGCCAGCAGCGTACACGGGACTTCAATGGCAGAGACCCAGTACTTC	.	.	TRBJ2-5	TRBV9
CASSLTSIQETQYF	TGCGCCAGCAGCTTGACTAGCATACAAGAGACCCAGTACTTC	.	few	TRBJ2-5	TRBV5-1
CASGFDVRAGQPQHF	TGTGCTAGTGGTTTTGACGTCAGGGCGGGACAGCCCCAGCATTTT	.	.	TRBJ1-5	TRBV12-5
CASNTAGGLGGYTF	TGTGCCAGCAACACTGCAGGGGGCTTGGGGGGCTACACCTTC	TRBD1	.	TRBJ1-2	TRBV6-1
CASSLAAGGYDYGYTF	TGCGCCAGCAGCTTGGCTGCTGGGGGGTACGACTATGGCTACACCTTC	.	.	TRBJ1-2	TRBV5-1
CASRTGGTYNEQFF	TGTGCCAGCAGGACAGGGGGCACCTACAATGAGCAGTTCTTC	TRBD1	.	TRBJ2-1	TRBV28
CASSLTGRAPPNEQYF	TGTGCCAGCAGCCTGACCGGGAGGGCCCCTCCTAACGAGCAGTACTTC	TRBD2	.	TRBJ2-7	TRBV7-9
CATQWAGKDTQYF	TGTGCCACCCAGTGGGCAGGTAAAGATACGCAGTATTTT	.	.	TRBJ2-3	TRBV7-2
CASSPDTGELFF	TGTGCCAGCAGCCCAGACACCGGGGAGCTGTTTTTT	.	few	TRBJ2-2	TRBV7-3
CSSSLAIEGPYF	TGTTCCAGCAGCTTAGCGATTGAGGGCCCGTACTTC	.	.	TRBJ2-7	TRBV7-9
CASSPGTPTNEKLFF	TGTGCCAGCAGCCCAGGGACACCCACTAATGAAAAACTGTTTTTT	.	.	TRBJ1-4	TRBV5-4
CASSPGTLENYGYTF	TGTGCCAGCAGCCCCGGGACATTGGAAAACTATGGCTACACCTTC	.	.	TRBJ1-2	TRBV7-2
CAISEGTGGSDTQYF	TGTGCCATCAGTGAGGGGACAGGGGGCTCGGATACGCAGTATTTT	TRBD1	.	TRBJ2-3	TRBV10-3
CASSGGGATYNEQFF	TGTGCCAGCAGCGGCGGGGGGGCCACCTACAATGAGCAGTTCTTC	TRBD2	.	TRBJ2-1	TRBV5-6
CASSNAGLAGGLETQYF	TGTGCCAGCAGCAACGCGGGACTAGCGGGAGGGTTGGAGACCCAGTACTTC	TRBD2	.	TRBJ2-5	TRBV5-4
CASSFPGSYEQYF	TGTGCCAGCAGTTTCCCCGGGTCCTACGAGCAGTACTTC	.	once	TRBJ2-7	TRBV28
CASSRSVVTEAFF	TGTGCCAGCAGCCGGTCGGTAGTGACTGAAGCTTTCTTT	.	.	TRBJ1-1	TRBV5-6
CASSEGQGAQYQETQYF	TGTGCCAGCAGCGAGGGACAGGGGGCACAGTACCAAGAGACCCAGTACTTC	TRBD1	few	TRBJ2-5	TRBV9
CASSKGYRQGSQPQHF	TGTGCCAGCAGCAAAGGCTATAGACAGGGCAGTCAGCCCCAGCATTTT	.	.	TRBJ1-5	TRBV21-1
CASSPQARLHDYEQYF	TGTGCCAGCAGTCCGCAGGCCCGCCTCCACGACTACGAGCAGTACTTC	.	.	TRBJ2-7	TRBV7-8
CASSPVLATNEKLFF	TGTGCCAGCTCACCAGTACTCGCAACTAATGAAAAACTGTTTTTT	.	.	TRBJ1-4	TRBV18
CASSSQREGYGYTF	TGTGCCAGCAGTTCACAGAGGGAGGGCTATGGCTACACCTTC	.	few	TRBJ1-2	TRBV27
CASSVDSDYEQYF	TGTGCCAGCAGCGTGGACAGTGACTACGAGCAGTACTTC	.	.	TRBJ2-7	TRBV7-2
CASSQDRGRGGYTF	TGTGCCAGCAGCCAAGATAGGGGGCGTGGGGGCTACACCTTC	TRBD1	.	TRBJ1-2	TRBV4-2
CASSQPGQNTGELFF	TGTGCCAGTAGCCAACCGGGACAGAACACCGGGGAGCTGTTTTTT	.	.	TRBJ2-2	TRBV19
CASVQGTHQPQHF	TGTGCCAGCGTACAGGGAACCCATCAGCCCCAGCATTTT	.	.	TRBJ1-5	TRBV2
CASSPRGGAYEQYF	TGTGCCAGCAGTCCCCGTGGGGGGGCCTACGAGCAGTACTTC	TRBD2	.	TRBJ2-7	TRBV2